Listed here are 17 T cell receptor beta chains from one sample, sequenced in a study of blood T cell repertoires in COVID-19. Libraries were prepared by immunoSEQ multiplex PCR; TCRdb keeps only in-frame clonotypes and omits some of them. The sample includes hundreds of thousands of clones, 75% to 90% of them seen just once. Sequenced input: peripheral blood. The receptors were sampled from a woman under 30 with acute or convalescent COVID-19.

The chain combines TRBV5-6 with TRBJ2-5; possible D gene TRBD2, 5 bases. The CDR3 contains 13 residues. CDR1 is SGHDT, CDR2 YYEEEE, per germline. The germline V and J ends were trimmed by 10 bases and 7 bases, with 20 bases remaining between them. The CDR3 spells CACQPPGRGTQYF. The CDR3 DNA follows: TGTGCCTGCCAGCCGCCGGGTCGGGGGACCCAGTACTTC.

The chain joins TRBV24-1 to TRBJ1-2; 7 bases fit TRBD1. CDR3 length: 14 amino acids. From germline, CDR1 is KGHDR and CDR2 SFDVKD. V shed 4 bases, J shed 7 bases, and the junction held 8 bases outside the gene matches. The DNA of the CDR3 is TGTGCCACCAGTGACTCACATGACAGGGCTGGCTACACCTTC. Amino acids: CATSDSHDRAGYTF.

V and J are TRBV5-1 and TRBJ2-1, with TRBD2 matching 7 bases. The V segment lost 5 bases and the J segment 2 bases; nucleotides outside the gene matches: 7. The CDR3 runs to 15 residues. Germline loops: CDR1 SGHRS, CDR2 YFSETQ. The CDR3 coding sequence is TGCGCCAGCAGACTGGGAGGGTTCACCTACAATGAGCAGTTCTTC. This encodes CASRLGGFTYNEQFF.

This clone was seen more than once but under ten times. The chain uses TRBV6-2 or TRBV6-3 and TRBJ2-7, with 10 bases that match TRBD2. There are 15 residues in the CDR3. The germline V gene has CDR1 MNHEY and CDR2 SVGEGT. V dropped 6 bases and J dropped 4; count of bases not matched to a gene: 9. The CDR3 DNA reads as TGTGCCAGCAGCCCCGGGACTAGCGAAATTTACGAGCAGTACTTC. It specifies CASSPGTSEIYEQYF.

This clone was found once. This chain connects TRBV7-3 to TRBJ2-1; 9 bases align to TRBD2. The CDR3 extends over 17 amino acids. Germline values: CDR1 SGHTA, CDR2 FQGTGA. V was pared by 5 bases and J by 9 bases, with 17 bases of the junction left unmatched. The CDR3 spells CASSPGLGAGGPLEQFF. The CDR3 nucleotides read TGTGCCAGCAGCCCGGGGCTAGGAGCGGGGGGCCCTCTTGAGCAGTTCTTC.

This chain joins TRBV6-2 or TRBV6-3 and TRBJ1-2, with 9 bases fitting TRBD1. The J segment lost 2 bases and the V segment lost 3 bases, leaving 4 bases of the junction unmatched. Germline CDR1 reads MNHEY; CDR2 reads SVGEGT. This CDR3 spans 15 amino acids. As DNA, the CDR3 is TGTGCCAGCAGTTATCTCGGACAGGGGAACTATGGCTACACCTTC. Amino acid sequence: CASSYLGQGNYGYTF.

V and J are TRBV4-2 and TRBJ2-7, with 7 nucleotides matching TRBD1. Germline CDR1 is LGHNA and CDR2 is YNFKEQ. This CDR3 region has 15 residues. V shed 0 bases and J 2 bases; nucleotides not matched to a gene: 4. The CDR3 is CASSQDRQGAYEQYF. DNA of the CDR3: TGTGCCAGCAGCCAAGACAGACAGGGAGCCTACGAGCAGTACTTC.

The chain links TRBV7-9 to TRBJ1-3; 7 nucleotides align to TRBD1. Trimming cost V 8 bases and J 1 base; bases outside gene matches: 5. CDR3 length: 14 amino acids. CDR1 is SEHNR, CDR2 FQNEAQ, per germline (reference sequence). CDR3 coding DNA: TGTGCCAGCGGGACAGTTAGTTCTGGAAACACCATATATTTT. Translated: CASGTVSSGNTIYF. The whole variable domain, filled in from reference TRBV7-9 and TRBJ1-3, reads DTGVSQNPRHKITKRGQNVTFRCDPISEHNRLYWYRQTLGQGPEFLTYFQNEAQLEKSRLLSDRFSAERPKGSFSTLEIQRTEQGDSAMYLCASGTVSSGNTIYFGEGSWLTVV.

The rearrangement links TRBV6-4 to TRBJ2-1; 10 bases fit TRBD2. The V and J ends lost 5 bases and 6 bases, in that order; junction bases with no gene match: 1. The CDR3 is made up of 13 amino acids. Germline values: CDR1 MRHNA, CDR2 SNTAGT. The CDR3 DNA reads TGTGCCAGCAGTAGCGGGGGGGCCAATGAGCAGTTCTTC. Translating it yields CASSSGGANEQFF.

The chain is built from TRBV6-5 and TRBJ1-5; no firm D call. V was shortened by 6 bases and J by 0 bases, with 9 bases between the two germline ends. CDR1 and CDR2 (germline): MNHEY, SVGAGI. The CDR3 loop spans 14 amino acids. The CDR3, as DNA: TGTGCCAGCAGGCAGGATTATAGCAATCAGCCCCAGCATTTT. It translates to CASRQDYSNQPQHF.

This clone has more than one count but fewer than ten. The V and J genes are TRBV7-3 and TRBJ2-7; D not resolved. The CDR3 has 13 amino acids. CDR1 is SGHTA and CDR2 is FQGTGA in the germline V gene. Trimming cost V 3 bases and J 6 bases, with 12 bases left between them. CDR3 loop: CASSFIPIGEQYF. The CDR3 region has the DNA TGTGCCAGCAGCTTTATACCGATCGGCGAGCAGTACTTC.

The chain carries TRBV28 and TRBJ1-4; 7 nucleotides match TRBD1. J was trimmed by 4 bases and V by 3 bases; bases with no gene match: 5. Germline assignment: CDR1 MDHEN and CDR2 SYDVKM. There are 15 residues in the CDR3. CDR3 loop: CASSFPGQLNEKLFF. Written as DNA, the CDR3 is TGTGCCAGCAGTTTCCCGGGACAGCTTAATGAAAAACTGTTTTTT.

The chain uses TRBV9 and TRBJ1-1; D unresolved. V was cut by 0 bases and J by 5 bases, with 14 bases left in between. This CDR3 spans 15 amino acids. Germline CDR1 is SGDLS and CDR2 is YYNGEE. CDR3 bases: TGTGCCAGCAGCGTAGGTTCTTACTCGGGGACTGAAGCTTTCTTT. It is translated as CASSVGSYSGTEAFF.

V gene TRBV5-1 combines with J gene TRBJ1-4; possible D gene TRBD1, 5 bases. Germline V gives CDR1 SGHRS, CDR2 YFSETQ. V gave up 0 bases and J gave up 0 bases, with 12 bases separating them. This CDR3 is built from 17 residues. CDR3 residues: CASSLEGRGPTNEKLFF. The CDR3 bases are TGCGCCAGCAGCTTGGAGGGTAGGGGTCCAACTAATGAAAAACTGTTTTTT.

This rearrangement joins TRBV7-2 to TRBJ1-1; the D gene is possibly TRBD1 (5 bases). The V and J ends lost 5 bases and 8 bases respectively, with 12 bases between them. Germline V gene sequence: CDR1 SGHTA, CDR2 FQGNSA. There are 12 residues in the CDR3. As DNA, the CDR3 is TGTGCCAGCAGCACCTGGGGGGGGGAAGCTTTCTTT. Encoded protein: CASSTWGGEAFF.

The sample holds one count of this clone. The chain carries TRBV20-1 and TRBJ2-5; 8 nucleotides line up with TRBD1. Per the germline V gene, CDR1 is DFQATT and CDR2 is SNEGSKA (reference sequence). Germline trimming cut 3 bases from V and 4 bases from J; bases unmatched to any gene: 7. This CDR3 has 14 residues. The CDR3 is CSASKGQEIETQYF. The CDR3 coding sequence is TGCAGTGCTAGTAAGGGACAGGAAATAGAGACCCAGTACTTC.

The chain joins TRBV19 to TRBJ1-1; no firm D call. Trimming removed 3 bases at V and 3 bases at J, with 8 bases between. The germline V gene has CDR1 LNHDA and CDR2 SQIVND (reference sequence). This CDR3 is 13 amino acids long. The CDR3 spells CASSIREDTEAFF. The DNA of the CDR3 is TGTGCCAGTAGTATCCGGGAAGACACTGAAGCTTTCTTT.